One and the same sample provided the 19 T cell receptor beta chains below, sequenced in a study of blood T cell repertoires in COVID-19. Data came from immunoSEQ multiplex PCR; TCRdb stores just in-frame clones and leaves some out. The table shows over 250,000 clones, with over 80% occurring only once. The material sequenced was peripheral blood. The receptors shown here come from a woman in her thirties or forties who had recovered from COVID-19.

The CDR3 nucleotides read TGTGCCAGCGCAGACAGGTCTAACACAGATACGCAGTATTTT. It is translated as CASADRSNTDTQYF. The gene calls are TRBV27 and TRBJ2-3; tentative D call: TRBD1 (6 bases). CDR3 length: 14 amino acids. The germline V gene encodes CDR1 MNHEY and CDR2 SMNVEV (reference sequence). V lost 8 bases and J lost 2, with 14 bases in between.

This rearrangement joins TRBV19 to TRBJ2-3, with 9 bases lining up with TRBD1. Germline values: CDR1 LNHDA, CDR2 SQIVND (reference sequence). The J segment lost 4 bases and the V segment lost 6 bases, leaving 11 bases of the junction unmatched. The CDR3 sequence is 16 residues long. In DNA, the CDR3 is TGTGCCAGTAGACAGCCGGGACAGGGTCGTTCAGATACGCAGTATTTT. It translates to CASRQPGQGRSDTQYF.

The CDR3 protein is CASRTGGLGSPLHF. CDR3 nucleotide sequence: TGCGCCAGCAGGACAGGGGGCTTGGGTTCACCCCTCCACTTT. This sequence joins TRBV5-1 and TRBJ1-6; 10 bases align to TRBD1. Germline V gene sequence: CDR1 SGHRS, CDR2 YFSETQ. This CDR3 spans 14 amino acids. The ends lost 5 bases at V and 9 bases at J; junction bases unmatched: 5.

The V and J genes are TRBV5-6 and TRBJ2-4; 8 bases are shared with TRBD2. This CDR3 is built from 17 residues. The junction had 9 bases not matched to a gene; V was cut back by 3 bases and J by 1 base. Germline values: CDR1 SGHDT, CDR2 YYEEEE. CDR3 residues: CASSWTAGGEAKNIQYF. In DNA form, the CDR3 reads TGTGCCAGCAGCTGGACCGCCGGGGGGGAGGCCAAAAACATTCAGTACTTC. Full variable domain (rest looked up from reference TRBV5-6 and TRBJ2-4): DAGVTQSPTHLIKTRGQQVTLRCSPKSGHDTVSWYQQALGQGPQFIFQYYEEEERQRGNFPDRFSGHQFPNYSSELNVNALLLGDSALYLCASSWTAGGEAKNIQYFGAGTRLSVL.

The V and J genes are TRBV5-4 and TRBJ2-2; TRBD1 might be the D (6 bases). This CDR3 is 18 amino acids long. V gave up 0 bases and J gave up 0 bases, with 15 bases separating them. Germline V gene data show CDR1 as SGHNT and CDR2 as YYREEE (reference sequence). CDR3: CASSLGALRGANTGELFF. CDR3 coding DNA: TGTGCCAGCAGCTTGGGGGCTCTCAGGGGAGCGAACACCGGGGAGCTGTTTTTT.

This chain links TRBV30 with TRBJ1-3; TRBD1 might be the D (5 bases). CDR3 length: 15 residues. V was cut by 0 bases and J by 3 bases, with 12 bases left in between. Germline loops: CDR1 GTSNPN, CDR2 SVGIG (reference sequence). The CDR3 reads CAWSVGAAFGNTIYF. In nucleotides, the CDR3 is TGTGCCTGGAGTGTAGGGGCAGCCTTTGGAAACACCATATATTTT. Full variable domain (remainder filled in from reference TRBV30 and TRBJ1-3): SQTIHQWPATLVQPVGSPLSLECTVEGTSNPNLYWYRQAAGRGLQLLFYSVGIGQISSEVPQNLSASRPQDRQFILSSKKLLLSDSGFYLCAWSVGAAFGNTIYFGEGSWLTVV.

The chain's CDR3 is CASSDARGTYEQYF. DNA for the CDR3: TGTGCCAGCAGTGACGCCCGGGGAACCTACGAGCAGTACTTC. V is TRBV6-4 and J is TRBJ2-7, with a possible D match to TRBD2 (5 bases). The length of the CDR3 is 14 residues. V dropped 2 bases and J dropped 2 bases, with 10 bases sitting between them. CDR1 MRHNA and CDR2 SNTAGT come from the germline V gene.

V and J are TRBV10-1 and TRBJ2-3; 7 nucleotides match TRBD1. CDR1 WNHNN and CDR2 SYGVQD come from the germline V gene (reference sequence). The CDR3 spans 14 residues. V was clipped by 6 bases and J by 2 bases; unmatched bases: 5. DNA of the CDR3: TGCGCCAGCAGCCGGGACAGTTTCACAGATACGCAGTATTTT. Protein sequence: CASSRDSFTDTQYF.

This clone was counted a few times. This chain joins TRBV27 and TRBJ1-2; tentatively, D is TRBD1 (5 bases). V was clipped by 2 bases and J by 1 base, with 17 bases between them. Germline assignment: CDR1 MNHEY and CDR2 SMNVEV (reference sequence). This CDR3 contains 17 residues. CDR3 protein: CASSLRPASGGNYGYTF. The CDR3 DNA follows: TGTGCCAGCAGTTTACGACCAGCCTCCGGGGGTAACTATGGCTACACCTTC.

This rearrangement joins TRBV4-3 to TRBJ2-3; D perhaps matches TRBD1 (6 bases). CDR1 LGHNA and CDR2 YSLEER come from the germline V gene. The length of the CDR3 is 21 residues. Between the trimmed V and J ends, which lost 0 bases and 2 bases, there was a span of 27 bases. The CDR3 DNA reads TGCGCCAGCAGCCAAGATTCTCGCGGGTACAGGGTGAGTGAGTCCACAGATACGCAGTATTTT. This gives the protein CASSQDSRGYRVSESTDTQYF.

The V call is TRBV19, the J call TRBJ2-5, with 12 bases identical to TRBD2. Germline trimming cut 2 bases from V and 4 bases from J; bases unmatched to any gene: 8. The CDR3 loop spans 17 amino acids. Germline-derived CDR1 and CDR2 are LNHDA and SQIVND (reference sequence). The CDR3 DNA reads TGTGCCAGTAGTATAACGACTAGCGGGGGCCTCGTAGAGACCCAGTACTTC. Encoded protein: CASSITTSGGLVETQYF.

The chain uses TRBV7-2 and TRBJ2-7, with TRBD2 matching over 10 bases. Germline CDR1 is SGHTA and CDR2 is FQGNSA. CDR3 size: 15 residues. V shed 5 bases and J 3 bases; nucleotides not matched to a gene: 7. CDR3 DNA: TGTGCCAGCAGCGTCTATAGCGGGGGGATCTACGAGCAGTACTTC. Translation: CASSVYSGGIYEQYF.

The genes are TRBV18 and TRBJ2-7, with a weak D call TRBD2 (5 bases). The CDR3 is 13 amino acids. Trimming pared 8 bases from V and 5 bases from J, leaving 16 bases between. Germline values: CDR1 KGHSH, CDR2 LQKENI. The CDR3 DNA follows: TGTGCCAGCCAAGGAGGCACCCTTGACGAGCAGTACTTC. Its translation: CASQGGTLDEQYF.

The CDR3 protein is CASSLGTGGTRNTEAFF. DNA for the CDR3: TGTGCCAGCAGCTTAGGGACAGGGGGGACACGGAACACTGAAGCTTTCTTT. The chain has TRBV7-9 and TRBJ1-1, with 10 nucleotides matching TRBD1. CDR1 is SEHNR, CDR2 FQNEAQ, per germline (reference sequence). V lost 1 base to trimming and J lost 1 base; unmatched junction nucleotides: 6. The CDR3 consists of 17 residues.

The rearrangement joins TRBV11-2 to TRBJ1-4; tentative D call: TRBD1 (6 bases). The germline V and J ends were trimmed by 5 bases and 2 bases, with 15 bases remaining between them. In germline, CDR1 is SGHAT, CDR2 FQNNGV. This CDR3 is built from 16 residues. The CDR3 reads CASSRGAGWTNEKLFF. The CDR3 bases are TGTGCCAGCAGCCGGGGGGCAGGTTGGACTAATGAAAAACTGTTTTTT.

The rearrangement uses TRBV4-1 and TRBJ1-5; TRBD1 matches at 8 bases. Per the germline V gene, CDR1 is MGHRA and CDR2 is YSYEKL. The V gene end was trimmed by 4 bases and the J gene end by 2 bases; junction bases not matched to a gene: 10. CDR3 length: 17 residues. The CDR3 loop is CASSPWGRGQGNQPQHF. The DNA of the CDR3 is TGCGCCAGCAGCCCCTGGGGCAGGGGGCAAGGCAATCAGCCCCAGCATTTT.

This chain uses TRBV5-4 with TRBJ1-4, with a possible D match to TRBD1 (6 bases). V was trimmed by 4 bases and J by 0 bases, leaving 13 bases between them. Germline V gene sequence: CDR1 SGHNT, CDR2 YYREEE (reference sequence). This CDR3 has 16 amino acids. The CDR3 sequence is CASSPDRPATNEKLFF. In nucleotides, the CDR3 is TGTGCCAGCAGCCCGGACAGACCTGCAACTAATGAAAAACTGTTTTTT.

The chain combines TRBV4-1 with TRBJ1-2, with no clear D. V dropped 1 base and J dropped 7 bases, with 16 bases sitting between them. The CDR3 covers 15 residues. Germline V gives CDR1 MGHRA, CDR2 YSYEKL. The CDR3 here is CASSQATDRSGGYTF. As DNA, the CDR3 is TGCGCCAGCAGCCAAGCCACGGACCGAAGCGGTGGCTACACCTTC.

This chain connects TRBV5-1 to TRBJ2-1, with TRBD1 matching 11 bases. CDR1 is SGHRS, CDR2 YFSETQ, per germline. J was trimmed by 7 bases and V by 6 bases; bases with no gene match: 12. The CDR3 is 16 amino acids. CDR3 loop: CASTSLYGQGANEQFF. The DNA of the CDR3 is TGCGCCAGCACGTCTCTTTATGGACAGGGGGCGAATGAGCAGTTCTTC.